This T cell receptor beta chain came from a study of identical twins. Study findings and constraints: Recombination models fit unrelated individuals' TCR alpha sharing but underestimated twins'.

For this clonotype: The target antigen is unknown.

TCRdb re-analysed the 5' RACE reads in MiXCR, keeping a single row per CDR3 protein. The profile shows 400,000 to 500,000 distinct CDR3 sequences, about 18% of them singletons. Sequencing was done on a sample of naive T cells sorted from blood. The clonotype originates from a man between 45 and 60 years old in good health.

CDR3 in DNA: TGCAGCGTCCTCTCCCGTGGGGGGGCCTACAATGAGCAGTTCTTC. This encodes CSVLSRGGAYNEQFF. The rearrangement uses TRBV29-1 and TRBJ2-1; TRBD2 aligns across 7 bases. This CDR3 is 15 amino acids long. Germline CDR1 reads SQVTM; CDR2 reads ANQGSEA. V was clipped by 6 bases and J by 2 bases; unmatched bases: 10.